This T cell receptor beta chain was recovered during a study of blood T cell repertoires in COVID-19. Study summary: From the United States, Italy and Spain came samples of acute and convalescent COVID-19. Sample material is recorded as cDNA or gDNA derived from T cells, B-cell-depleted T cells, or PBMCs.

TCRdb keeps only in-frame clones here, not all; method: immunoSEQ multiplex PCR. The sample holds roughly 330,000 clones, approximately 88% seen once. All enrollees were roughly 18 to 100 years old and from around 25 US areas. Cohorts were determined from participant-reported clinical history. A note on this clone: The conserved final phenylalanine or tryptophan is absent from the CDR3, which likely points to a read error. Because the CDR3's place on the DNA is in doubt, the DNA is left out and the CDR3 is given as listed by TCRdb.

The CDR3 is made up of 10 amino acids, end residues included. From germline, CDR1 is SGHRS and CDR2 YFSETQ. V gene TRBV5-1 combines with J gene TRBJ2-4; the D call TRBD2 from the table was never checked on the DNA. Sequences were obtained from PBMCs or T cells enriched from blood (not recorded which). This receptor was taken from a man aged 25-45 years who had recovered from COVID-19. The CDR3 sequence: CASSLEEPPL.